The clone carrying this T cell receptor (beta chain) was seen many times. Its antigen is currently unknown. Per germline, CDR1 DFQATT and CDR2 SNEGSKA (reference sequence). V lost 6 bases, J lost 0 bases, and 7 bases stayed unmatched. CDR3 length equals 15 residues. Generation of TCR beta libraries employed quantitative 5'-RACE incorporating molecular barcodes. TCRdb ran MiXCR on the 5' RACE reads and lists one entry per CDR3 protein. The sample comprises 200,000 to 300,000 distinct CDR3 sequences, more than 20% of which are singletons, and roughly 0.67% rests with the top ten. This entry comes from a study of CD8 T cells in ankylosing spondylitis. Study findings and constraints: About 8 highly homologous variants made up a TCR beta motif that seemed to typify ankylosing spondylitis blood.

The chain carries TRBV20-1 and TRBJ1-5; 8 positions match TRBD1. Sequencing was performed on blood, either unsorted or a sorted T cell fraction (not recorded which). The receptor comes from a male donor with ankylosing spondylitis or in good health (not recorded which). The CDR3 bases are TGCAGTGCAAGGAGACAGGGGAATAGCAATCAGCCCCAGCATTTT. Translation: CSARRQGNSNQPQHF.